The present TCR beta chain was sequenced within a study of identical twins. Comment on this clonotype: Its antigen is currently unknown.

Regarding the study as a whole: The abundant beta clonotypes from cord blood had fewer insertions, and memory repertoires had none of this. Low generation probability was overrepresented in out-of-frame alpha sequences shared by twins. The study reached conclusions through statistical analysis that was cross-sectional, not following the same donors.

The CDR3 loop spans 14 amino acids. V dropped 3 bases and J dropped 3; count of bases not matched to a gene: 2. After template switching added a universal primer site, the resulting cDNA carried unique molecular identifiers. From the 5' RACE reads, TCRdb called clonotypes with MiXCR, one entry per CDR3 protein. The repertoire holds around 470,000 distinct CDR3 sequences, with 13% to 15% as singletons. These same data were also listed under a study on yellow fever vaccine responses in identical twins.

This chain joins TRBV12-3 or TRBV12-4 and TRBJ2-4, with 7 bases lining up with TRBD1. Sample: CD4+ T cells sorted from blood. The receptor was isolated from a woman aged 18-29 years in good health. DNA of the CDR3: TGTGCCAGCAGTTTGGGACAGAGCAAAAACATTCAGTACTTC. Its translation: CASSLGQSKNIQYF.